The clone carrying this T cell receptor beta chain has more than one count but fewer than ten. The antigen is unknown. This CDR3 contains 13 residues. CDR1 and CDR2 (germline): MDHEN, SYDVKM. Unmatched junction bases numbered 8, after V lost 6 bases and J lost 9 bases. This record comes from a study of cytomegalovirus exposure and HLA in healthy donors. Use of 60 Vbeta and 13 Jbeta primers characterized the PCR. Original processing methods: Unique TCR beta chains numbered about 72 million in a later analysis, with around 12 million shared. Measured with immunoSEQ multiplex PCR; TCRdb has only the in-frame clones, and not every one. That table gives V, J and clone size, and the DNA gave D and trimming. The profile shows 150,000 to 200,000 clones, around 77% of them singletons. Points from the study as a whole: Solely CMV serostatus was available to characterize immune exposure. Using a false discovery rate of 0.05, a later analysis showed that 15,000 to 20,000 TCR beta sequences were associated with HLA alleles.

The TCR comes from a middle-aged woman in good health and CMV-seronegative. The V gene is TRBV28, the J gene TRBJ1-1; 9 nucleotides agree with TRBD1. Sequences were obtained from PBMCs. This chain's CDR3 is CASSLGQGRQAFF. The CDR3 nucleotides are TGTGCCAGCAGCCTGGGACAGGGACGACAAGCTTTCTTT.